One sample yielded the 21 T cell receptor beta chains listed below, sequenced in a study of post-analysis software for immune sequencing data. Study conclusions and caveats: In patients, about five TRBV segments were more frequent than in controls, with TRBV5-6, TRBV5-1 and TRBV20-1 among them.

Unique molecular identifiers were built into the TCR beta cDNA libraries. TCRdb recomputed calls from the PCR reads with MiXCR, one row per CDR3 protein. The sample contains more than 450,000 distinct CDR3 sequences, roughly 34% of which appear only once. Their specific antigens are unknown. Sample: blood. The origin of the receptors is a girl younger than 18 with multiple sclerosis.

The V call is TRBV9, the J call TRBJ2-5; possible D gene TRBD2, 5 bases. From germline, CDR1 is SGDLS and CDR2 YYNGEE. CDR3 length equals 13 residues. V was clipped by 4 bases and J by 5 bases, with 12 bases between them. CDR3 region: CASSSTTWETQYF. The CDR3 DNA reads TGTGCCAGCAGCTCGACTACATGGGAGACCCAGTACTTC. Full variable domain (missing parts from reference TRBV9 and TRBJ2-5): DSGVTQTPKHLITATGQRVTLRCSPRSGDLSVYWYQQSLDQGLQFLIQYYNGEERAKGNILERFSAQQFPDLHSELNLSSLELGDSALYFCASSSTTWETQYFGPGTRLLVL.

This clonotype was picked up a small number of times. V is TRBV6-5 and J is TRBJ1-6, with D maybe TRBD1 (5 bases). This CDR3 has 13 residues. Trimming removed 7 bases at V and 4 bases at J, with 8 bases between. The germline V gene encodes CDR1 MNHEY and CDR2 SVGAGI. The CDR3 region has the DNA TGTGCCAGCACGGGGCTTTATAATTCACCCCTCCACTTT. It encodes CASTGLYNSPLHF.

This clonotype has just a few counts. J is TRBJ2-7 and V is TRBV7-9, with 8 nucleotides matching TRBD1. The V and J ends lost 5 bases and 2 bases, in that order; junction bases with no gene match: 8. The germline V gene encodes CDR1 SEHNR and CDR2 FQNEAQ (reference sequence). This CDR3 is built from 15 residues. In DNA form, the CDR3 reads TGTGCCAGCAGCCCCGTCGACAGGGGAACCTACGAGCAGTACTTC. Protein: CASSPVDRGTYEQYF.

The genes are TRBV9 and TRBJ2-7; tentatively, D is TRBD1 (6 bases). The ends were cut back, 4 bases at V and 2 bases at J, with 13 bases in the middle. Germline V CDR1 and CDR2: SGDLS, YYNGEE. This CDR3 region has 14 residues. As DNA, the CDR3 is TGTGCCAGCAGCTCGTACAGGGAACCCTACGAGCAGTACTTC. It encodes CASSSYREPYEQYF.

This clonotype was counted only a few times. The CDR3 is CASSLALFRGGGYTF. CDR3 nucleotide sequence: TGTGCCAGCAGCTTAGCTTTGTTCAGGGGAGGAGGCTACACCTTC. The gene calls are TRBV7-8 and TRBJ1-2, with a weak D call TRBD1 (6 bases). The CDR3 consists of 15 residues. CDR1 is SGHVS and CDR2 is FQNEAQ in the germline V gene. V lost 0 bases to trimming and J lost 8 bases, with 16 bases between them.

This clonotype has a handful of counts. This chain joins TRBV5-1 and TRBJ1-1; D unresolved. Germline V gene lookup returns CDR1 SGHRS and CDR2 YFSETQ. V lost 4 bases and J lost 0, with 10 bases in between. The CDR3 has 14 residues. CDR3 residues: CASSETQLNTEAFF. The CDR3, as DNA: TGCGCCAGCAGCGAGACACAGCTGAACACTGAAGCTTTCTTT.

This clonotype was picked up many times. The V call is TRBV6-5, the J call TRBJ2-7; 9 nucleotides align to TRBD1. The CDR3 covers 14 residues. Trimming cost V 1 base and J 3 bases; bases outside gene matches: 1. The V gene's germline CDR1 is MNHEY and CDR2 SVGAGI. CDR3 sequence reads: CASSYWDRVYEQYF. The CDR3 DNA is TGTGCCAGCAGTTACTGGGACAGGGTCTACGAGCAGTACTTC.

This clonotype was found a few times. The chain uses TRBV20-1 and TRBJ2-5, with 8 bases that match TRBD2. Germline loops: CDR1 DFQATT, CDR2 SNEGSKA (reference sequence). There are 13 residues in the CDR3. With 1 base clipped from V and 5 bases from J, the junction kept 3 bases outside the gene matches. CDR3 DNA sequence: TGCAGTGCTAGAGCCGGGGGGGCCGAGACCCAGTACTTC. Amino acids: CSARAGGAETQYF.

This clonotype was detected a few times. This CDR3 reads CATAGTAQALNYGYTF. The CDR3 DNA reads TGTGCCACGGCGGGGACAGCCCAGGCCCTTAACTATGGCTACACCTTC. The V call is TRBV28, the J call TRBJ1-2; 7 positions match TRBD1. This CDR3 contains 16 residues. From germline, CDR1 is MDHEN and CDR2 SYDVKM. Losses at the gene ends were 10 bases for V and 1 base for J; bases not matched to a gene: 15.

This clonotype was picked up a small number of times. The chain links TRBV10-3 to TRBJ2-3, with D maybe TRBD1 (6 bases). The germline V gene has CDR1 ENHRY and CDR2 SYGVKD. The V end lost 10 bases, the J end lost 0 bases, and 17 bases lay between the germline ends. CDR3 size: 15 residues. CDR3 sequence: CATTARDTSTDTQYF. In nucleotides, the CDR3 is TGTGCCACCACCGCCAGGGACACGAGCACAGATACGCAGTATTTT.

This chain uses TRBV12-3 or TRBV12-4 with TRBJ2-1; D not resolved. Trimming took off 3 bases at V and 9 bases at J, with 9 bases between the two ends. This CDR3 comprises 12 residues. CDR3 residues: CASSFTRGEQFF. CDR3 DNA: TGTGCCAGCAGTTTCACCCGCGGTGAGCAGTTCTTC.

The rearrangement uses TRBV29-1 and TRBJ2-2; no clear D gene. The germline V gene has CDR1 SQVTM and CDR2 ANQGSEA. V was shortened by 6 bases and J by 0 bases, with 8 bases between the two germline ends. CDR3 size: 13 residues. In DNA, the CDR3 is TGCAGCGTCTCGACACCGAACACCGGGGAGCTGTTTTTT. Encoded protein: CSVSTPNTGELFF.

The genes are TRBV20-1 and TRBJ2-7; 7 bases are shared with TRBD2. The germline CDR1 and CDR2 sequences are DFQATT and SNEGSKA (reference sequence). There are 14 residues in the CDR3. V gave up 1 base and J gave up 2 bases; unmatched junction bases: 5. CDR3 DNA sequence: TGCAGTGCTAGAGGTACTCGGGGGGCCTACGAGCAGTACTTC. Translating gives CSARGTRGAYEQYF.

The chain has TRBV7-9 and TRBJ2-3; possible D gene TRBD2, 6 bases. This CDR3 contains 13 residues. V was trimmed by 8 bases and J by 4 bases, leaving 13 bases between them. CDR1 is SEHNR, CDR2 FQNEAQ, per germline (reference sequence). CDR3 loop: CASFHGGSDTQYF. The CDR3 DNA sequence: TGTGCCAGCTTCCACGGGGGATCAGATACGCAGTATTTT.

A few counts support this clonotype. The CDR3 protein is CASSSQGGDRTDTQYF. The CDR3 coding sequence is TGTGCCAGCAGCTCCCAGGGAGGGGACCGCACAGATACGCAGTATTTT. The chain recombines TRBV9 with TRBJ2-3; 7 bases map to TRBD2. This CDR3 has 16 residues. Germline trimming cut 4 bases from V and 1 base from J; bases unmatched to any gene: 9. Germline values: CDR1 SGDLS, CDR2 YYNGEE.

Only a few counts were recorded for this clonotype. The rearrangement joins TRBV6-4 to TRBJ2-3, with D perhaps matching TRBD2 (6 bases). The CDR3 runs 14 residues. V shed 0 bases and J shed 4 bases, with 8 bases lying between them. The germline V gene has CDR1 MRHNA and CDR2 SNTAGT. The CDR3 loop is CASSDSGDSDTQYF. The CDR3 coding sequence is TGTGCCAGCAGTGACTCCGGGGACTCAGATACGCAGTATTTT.

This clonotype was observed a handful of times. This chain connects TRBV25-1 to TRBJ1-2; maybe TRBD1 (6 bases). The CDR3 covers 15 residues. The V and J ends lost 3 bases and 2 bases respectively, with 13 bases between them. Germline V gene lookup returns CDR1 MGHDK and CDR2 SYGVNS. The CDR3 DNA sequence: TGTGCCAGCAGTGACCCCGGGACAACGAACTATGGCTACACCTTC. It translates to CASSDPGTTNYGYTF.

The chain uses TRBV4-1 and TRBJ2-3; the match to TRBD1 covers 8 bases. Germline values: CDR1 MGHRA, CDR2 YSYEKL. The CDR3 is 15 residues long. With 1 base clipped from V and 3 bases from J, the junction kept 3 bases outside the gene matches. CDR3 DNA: TGCGCCAGCAGCCAAGTAGGACAGGGTACAGATACGCAGTATTTT. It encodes CASSQVGQGTDTQYF.

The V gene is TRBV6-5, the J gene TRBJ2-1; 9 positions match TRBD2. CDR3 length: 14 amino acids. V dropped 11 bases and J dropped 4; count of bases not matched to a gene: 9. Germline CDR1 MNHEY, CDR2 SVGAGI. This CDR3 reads CAGIRSGGYNEQFF. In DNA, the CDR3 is TGTGCCGGCATCCGAAGCGGGGGGTACAATGAGCAGTTCTTC.

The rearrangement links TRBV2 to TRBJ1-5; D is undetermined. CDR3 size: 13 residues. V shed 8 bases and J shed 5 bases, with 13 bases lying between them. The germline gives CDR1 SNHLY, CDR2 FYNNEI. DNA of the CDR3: TGTGCCAGCGAGGGTATAGATTATCAGCCCCAGCATTTT. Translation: CASEGIDYQPQHF.

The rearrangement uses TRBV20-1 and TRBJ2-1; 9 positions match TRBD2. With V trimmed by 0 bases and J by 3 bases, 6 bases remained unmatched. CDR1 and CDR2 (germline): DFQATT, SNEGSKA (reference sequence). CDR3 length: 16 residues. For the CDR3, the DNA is TGCAGTGCTAGAGATCTGCTAGCGGGACGCTACAATGAGCAGTTCTTC. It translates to CSARDLLAGRYNEQFF.